Listed here are 7 T cell receptor gamma chains from one sample, sequenced in a study of γδ T cells in repeated Plasmodium falciparum infection. TCRdb reanalyzed the multiplex PCR reads using CATT. The sample lists roughly 27,000 gamma-chain clones, less than 3.5% occurring once. Vgamma9/Vdelta2+ and Vdelta2-negative gammadelta T cells were flow-sorted from PBMC for bulk sequencing. Sequenced material: gamma-delta T cells from blood. The receptors come from a pool of human donors (malaria-infected and uninfected, not separated).

This clone has at least ten counts. TCRdb lists the protein of a much larger clone for this DNA, which differs at residue 10, so this is likely a read error; the protein given here is translated from the DNA itself. V is TRGV9 and J is TRGJP. TCRdb records no J gene; here it was assigned by comparing the DNA to germline. The CDR3 contains 17 residues. Looked up from germline, CDR1 is GITISATS and CDR2 is ISYDGTV (reference sequence). In DNA, the CDR3 is TGTGCCTTGTGGGAGGTGCTGGTAGAGTCGGGCAAAAAAATCAAGGTATTT. It encodes CALWEVLVESGKKIKVF.

A remark on this clone: TCRdb assigns this DNA the protein of a much larger clone, which departs from its translation at residue 14; this likely reflects a read error, and the protein shown comes from translating the DNA. The chain has TRGV9 and TRGJ1 or TRGJ2. Because TCRdb records no J gene, it was assigned here through a match of the DNA to germline. CDR1 is GITISATS, CDR2 ISYDGTV, per germline (reference sequence). The CDR3 runs to 18 residues. CDR3 in amino acids: CALWEVHYGLGNYDKKLF. CDR3 DNA sequence: TGTGCCTTGTGGGAGGTGCACTATGGACTAGGGAATTATGATAAGAAACTCTTT.

This clone showed up many times. The chain carries TRGV5 and TRGJ1 or TRGJ2. The CDR3 covers 12 residues. Germline lookup yields CDR1 VINAFY and CDR2 YDVSNSKD. The J segment lost 9 bases and the V segment lost 4 bases, leaving 9 bases of the junction unmatched. CDR3 DNA sequence: TGTGCCACCTGGGATCCTAGGGCTAAGAAACTCTTT. Protein sequence: CATWDPRAKKLF.

At least ten counts were recorded for this clone. The gene calls are TRGV4 and TRGJP1. J was trimmed by 3 bases and V by 5 bases; bases with no gene match: 3. Germline V lookup: CDR1 EGSTGY, CDR2 YDSYTSSV. The CDR3 covers 13 residues. The CDR3 is CATWAPTGWFKIF. The DNA for the CDR3 is TGTGCCACCTGGGCACCCACTGGTTGGTTCAAGATATTT.

This clone has a count of ten or more. TCRdb records a much larger clone's protein for this DNA, with a difference at residue 3 that likely arises from a read error; the protein given is the translation of the DNA. V gene TRGV8 combines with J gene TRGJP1. No J gene was available from TCRdb, and it was assigned here by a germline match of the DNA. The germline V gene has CDR1 VENAVY and CDR2 YDSYNSRV. This CDR3 has 14 amino acids. The CDR3 here is CAAWDLTTGWFKIF. The CDR3 coding sequence is TGTGCCGCCTGGGACCTAACCACTGGTTGGTTCAAGATATTT.

Concerning this clone itself: A far larger clone is only one base removed, so a read error is likely. This sample also contains other DNA sequences that code for the same CDR3. The gene calls are TRGV9 and TRGJ1 or TRGJ2. No J gene is reported in TCRdb; it was inferred here by comparing the DNA with germline. Germline CDR1 is GITISATS and CDR2 is ISYDGTV (reference sequence). The CDR3 length is 14 residues. The CDR3 coding sequence is TGTGCCCTGTGGGAGGTGCGTTTTTATTATAAGAAACTCTTT. Translating gives CALWEVRFYYKKLF.

This clone was observed at least ten times. The TCRdb protein comes from a much larger clone and disagrees with this DNA's translation at residue 12, likely due to a read error; the protein given here is derived from the DNA. Other DNA sequences in this sample translate to the same CDR3. The genes are TRGV9 and TRGJP. Germline CDR1 GITISATS, CDR2 ISYDGTV (reference sequence). The CDR3 extends over 16 amino acids. CDR3 loop: CALWKGQELGKEIKVF. CDR3 coding DNA: TGTGCCTTGTGGAAAGGTCAAGAGTTGGGCAAAGAAATCAAGGTATTC.